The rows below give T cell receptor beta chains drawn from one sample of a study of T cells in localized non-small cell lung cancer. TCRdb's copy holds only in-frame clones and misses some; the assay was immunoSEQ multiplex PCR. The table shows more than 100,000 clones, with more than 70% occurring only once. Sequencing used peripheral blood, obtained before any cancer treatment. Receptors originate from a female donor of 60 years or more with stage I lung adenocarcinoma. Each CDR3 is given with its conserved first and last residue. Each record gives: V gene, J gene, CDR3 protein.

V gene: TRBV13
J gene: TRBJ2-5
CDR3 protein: CASSSITTGTGSETQYF

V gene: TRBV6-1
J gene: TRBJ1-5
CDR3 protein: CASSEFIITGRNQPQHF

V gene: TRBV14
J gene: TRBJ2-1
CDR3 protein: CASSQVLDEQFF

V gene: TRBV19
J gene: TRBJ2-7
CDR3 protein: CASRGSYEQYF

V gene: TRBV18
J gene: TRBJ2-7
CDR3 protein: CASSTTGGYSYEQYF

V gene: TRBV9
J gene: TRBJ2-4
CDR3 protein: CASSVEGTSGREQYF

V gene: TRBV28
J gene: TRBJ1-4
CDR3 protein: CASRGDRVGKLFF

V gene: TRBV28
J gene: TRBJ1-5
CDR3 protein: CASSFLMGNQPQHF

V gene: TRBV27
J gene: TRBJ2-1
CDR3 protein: CASSSTGRRNEQFF

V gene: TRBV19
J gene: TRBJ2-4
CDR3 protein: CASSIDDPRNIQYF

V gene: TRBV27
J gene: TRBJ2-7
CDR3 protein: CASSLGTGSYEQYF

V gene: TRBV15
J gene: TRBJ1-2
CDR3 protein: CATSRDRSSHGYTF

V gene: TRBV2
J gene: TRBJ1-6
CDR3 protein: CASSPQSTNNSPLHF

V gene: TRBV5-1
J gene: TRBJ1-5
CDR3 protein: CASSLDPKQPQHF

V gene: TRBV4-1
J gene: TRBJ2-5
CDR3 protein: CASSQASGRETQYF

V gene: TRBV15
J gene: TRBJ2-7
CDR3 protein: CATSRGGALSAEQYF

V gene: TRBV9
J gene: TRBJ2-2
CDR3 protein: CASSGQGRFGELFF

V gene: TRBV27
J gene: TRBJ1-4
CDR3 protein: CASSVIRGQGIEKLFF

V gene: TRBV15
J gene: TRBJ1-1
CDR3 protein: CATSRSNRDSLNTEAFF